One sample yielded the 21 T cell receptor beta chains listed below, sequenced in a study of CD8 T cells in ankylosing spondylitis. Overall study findings and caveats: Seemingly characteristic of ankylosing spondylitis blood was a TCR beta motif consisting of eight highly homologous variants.

Their antigens remain unidentified. TCRdb reprocessed the 5' RACE reads via MiXCR and lists one record per CDR3 protein. The sample has 100,000 to 150,000 distinct CDR3 sequences; roughly 17% are singletons. The sequenced material came from blood, either unsorted or a sorted T cell fraction (not recorded which). All receptors derive from a male donor with ankylosing spondylitis.

V and J are TRBV7-8 and TRBJ2-7, with TRBD2 identical over 10 bases. The ends lost 1 base at V and 3 bases at J; junction bases unmatched: 12. The length of the CDR3 is 18 residues. From germline, CDR1 is SGHVS and CDR2 FQNEAQ. The CDR3 DNA reads as TGTGCCAGCAGCTTAGTTCGGGCTAGCGGGAGAAAAGGCTACGAGCAGTACTTC. Encoded protein: CASSLVRASGRKGYEQYF.

This clonotype was picked up a small number of times. This chain uses TRBV7-9 with TRBJ2-3; D is perhaps TRBD2 (6 bases). Germline V gene data show CDR1 as SEHNR and CDR2 as FQNEAQ (reference sequence). The CDR3 is 15 residues long. V was cut by 3 bases and J by 3 bases, with 13 bases left in between. The CDR3 region is CASSFRGGRTDTQYF. In DNA, the CDR3 is TGTGCCAGCAGCTTTAGAGGAGGGCGAACAGATACGCAGTATTTT.

The rearrangement joins TRBV12-3 or TRBV12-4 to TRBJ1-1; TRBD1 is a possible D gene (6 bases). This CDR3 has 15 residues. Trimming pared 5 bases from V and 6 bases from J, leaving 19 bases between. CDR3 sequence (DNA): TGTGCCAGCAGTCCCCCGGGGGGCAGAAGGTCTGAAGCTTTCTTT. Its translation: CASSPPGGRRSEAFF.

This CDR3 reads CASSLQDTEDYGYTF. CDR3 bases: TGCGCCAGCAGCTTGCAGGACACGGAAGACTATGGCTACACCTTC. The V and J genes are TRBV5-1 and TRBJ1-2; possibly TRBD1 for D (5 bases). CDR3 length: 15 residues. V lost 1 base and J 3 bases, leaving 13 bases between the germline ends. Per the germline V gene, CDR1 is SGHRS and CDR2 is YFSETQ.

This chain links TRBV3-1 with TRBJ2-2; 10 positions match TRBD2. The CDR3 loop spans 16 amino acids. Trimming removed 5 bases from V and 4 bases from J; junction bases left unmatched: 7. In germline, CDR1 is LGHDT, CDR2 YNNKEL (reference sequence). The CDR3 is CASSYPSGSSTGELFF. The CDR3 DNA sequence: TGTGCCAGCAGCTACCCTAGCGGGAGTAGCACCGGGGAGCTGTTTTTT. The variable domain in full, completed from reference TRBV3-1 and TRBJ2-2, reads DTAVSQTPKYLVTQMGNDKSIKCEQNLGHDTMYWYKQDSKKFLKIMFSYNNKELIINETVPNRFSPKSPDKAHLNLHINSLELGDSAVYFCASSYPSGSSTGELFFGEGSRLTVL.

This clonotype was counted only a few times. V gene TRBV6-2 or TRBV6-3 combines with J gene TRBJ1-2, with a possible D match to TRBD1 (6 bases). This CDR3 contains 15 residues. CDR1 and CDR2 from the germline V gene are MNHEY and SVGEGT. V lost 6 bases, J lost 4 bases, and 18 bases lay in between. This CDR3 reads CASSPIEQGGYGYTF. The CDR3 coding sequence is TGTGCCAGCAGCCCCATCGAACAGGGAGGCTATGGCTACACCTTC.

This clonotype came up a few times. One end of the junction is discordant with germline, which a read error may explain. V gene TRBV7-6 combines with J gene TRBJ1-1, with D hard to call. CDR1 and CDR2 from the germline V gene are SGHVS and FNYEAQ. The CDR3 loop spans 12 amino acids. The CDR3 nucleotides read TGTGCCAGCAGCCAAGGTAGGGCTGAAGCCTTCTTT. Encoded protein: CASSQGRAEAFF. Filled out from reference TRBV7-6 and TRBJ1-1, the complete variable domain reads GAGVSQSPRYKVTKRGQDVALRCDPISGHVSLYWYRQALGQGPEFLTYFNYEAQQDKSGLPNDRFSAERPEGSISTLTIQRTEQRDSAMYRCASSQGRAEAFFGQGTRLTVV.

The chain is built from TRBV27 and TRBJ2-1, with 9 positions matching TRBD1. Trimming took 6 bases from V and 8 from J; bases not matched to a gene: 5. The CDR3 sequence is 13 residues long. The germline V gene has CDR1 MNHEY and CDR2 SMNVEV (reference sequence). The CDR3 DNA reads TGTGCCAGCAGCCCGGGACAGGGAGATGAGCAGTTCTTC. This sequence encodes CASSPGQGDEQFF.

This chain joins TRBV27 and TRBJ1-4; D unclear. Germline V lookup: CDR1 MNHEY, CDR2 SMNVEV (reference sequence). This CDR3 has 12 residues. The V and J ends lost 4 bases and 7 bases respectively, with 7 bases between them. The CDR3 DNA follows: TGTGCCAGCAGTTCTGGATTTGAAAAACTGTTTTTT. Protein sequence: CASSSGFEKLFF.

This clonotype was observed a few times. V gene TRBV3-1 combines with J gene TRBJ2-5; unclear D gene. Germline-derived CDR1 and CDR2 are LGHDT and YNNKEL (reference sequence). V lost 0 bases and J lost 1, with 18 bases in between. This CDR3 comprises 18 residues. CDR3 protein: CASSQDPVRVPIQETQYF. In DNA form, the CDR3 reads TGTGCCAGCAGCCAAGATCCGGTCCGGGTCCCCATCCAAGAGACCCAGTACTTC.

This clonotype was seen a few times. The chain uses TRBV20-1 and TRBJ2-1, with TRBD2 as a possible D gene (5 bases). Trimming took off 6 bases at V and 0 bases at J, with 12 bases between the two ends. From germline, CDR1 is DFQATT and CDR2 SNEGSKA (reference sequence). The CDR3 is made up of 14 amino acids. CDR3 in amino acids: CSALGLSSYNEQFF. The CDR3 bases are TGCAGTGCCCTTGGACTGAGCTCCTACAATGAGCAGTTCTTC.

Only a few counts were recorded for this clonotype. The chain is built from TRBV27 and TRBJ2-4, with D possibly TRBD2 on 5 matching bases. The CDR3 is 14 amino acids. Germline lookup yields CDR1 MNHEY and CDR2 SMNVEV (reference sequence). The ends were cut back, 3 bases at V and 0 bases at J, with 6 bases in the middle. CDR3 coding DNA: TGTGCCAGCAGTTTCGGAGGAGCCAAAAACATTCAGTACTTC. It specifies CASSFGGAKNIQYF.

This rearrangement joins TRBV24-1 to TRBJ2-3; the D gene is possibly TRBD1 (7 bases). Trimming cost V 4 bases and J 3 bases, with 10 bases left between them. Germline-derived CDR1 and CDR2 are KGHDR and SFDVKD. The CDR3 runs to 14 residues. CDR3 region: CATSERDSTDTQYF. CDR3 DNA sequence: TGTGCCACCAGTGAGCGGGACAGTACAGATACGCAGTATTTT.

This clonotype was observed at least ten times. The rearrangement uses TRBV9 and TRBJ1-1; the D gene is possibly TRBD1 (5 bases). Germline V CDR1 and CDR2: SGDLS, YYNGEE. This CDR3 is built from 17 residues. Between the trimmed V and J ends, which lost 0 bases and 4 bases, there was a span of 19 bases. The CDR3 DNA is TGTGCCAGCAGCGTAGGAGGTCGGATTGGGAGGGGCACTGAAGCTTTCTTT. It yields the protein CASSVGGRIGRGTEAFF.

This clonotype was counted a few times. The chain employs TRBV7-8 and TRBJ2-7; possibly TRBD1 for D (6 bases). From germline, CDR1 is SGHVS and CDR2 FQNEAQ. The CDR3 is 13 residues long. V was pared by 3 bases and J by 2 bases, with 8 bases between. CDR3 protein: CASSFRTAYEQYF. The CDR3 bases are TGTGCCAGCAGCTTTCGGACAGCCTACGAGCAGTACTTC.

The rearrangement uses TRBV20-1 and TRBJ1-5; TRBD1 agrees at 8 bases. The CDR3 totals 14 residues. V dropped 6 bases and J dropped 2; count of bases not matched to a gene: 6. CDR1 is DFQATT and CDR2 is SNEGSKA in the germline V gene (reference sequence). As DNA, the CDR3 is TGCAGTGCCCCGGACAGGGATGGCAATCAGCCCCAGCATTTT. Residues: CSAPDRDGNQPQHF.

The chain couples TRBV2 to TRBJ2-7; possible D gene TRBD2, 6 bases. V lost 5 bases and J lost 0, with 14 bases in between. Per germline, CDR1 SNHLY and CDR2 FYNNEI. CDR3 length equals 15 residues. DNA for the CDR3: TGTGCCAGCAGTCAACCGACTAGACCCTCCTACGAGCAGTACTTC. It codes for CASSQPTRPSYEQYF. The full variable domain, with the rest looked up from reference TRBV2 and TRBJ2-7, is EPEVTQTPSHQVTQMGQEVILRCVPISNHLYFYWYRQILGQKVEFLVSFYNNEISEKSEIFDDQFSVERPDGSNFTLKIRSTKLEDSAMYFCASSQPTRPSYEQYFGPGTRLTVT.

V is TRBV7-2 and J is TRBJ1-3, with TRBD1 identical over 7 bases. CDR1 is SGHTA and CDR2 is FQGNSA in the germline V gene. CDR3 size: 14 residues. The V segment lost 5 bases and the J segment 9 bases; nucleotides outside the gene matches: 10. DNA of the CDR3: TGTGCCAGCAGCACGATACAGGGGCGAAGCACCATATATTTT. This translates into CASSTIQGRSTIYF.

The chain joins TRBV2 to TRBJ2-7; no definite D call. Germline V lookup: CDR1 SNHLY, CDR2 FYNNEI. Trimming shortened V by 6 bases and J by 7 bases, and 10 bases separated the two germline ends. This CDR3 spans 11 amino acids. CDR3 protein: CASRISREQYF. In DNA, the CDR3 is TGTGCCAGCAGGATATCGAGAGAGCAGTACTTC.

This clonotype turned up a few times. The genes are TRBV4-1 and TRBJ1-4; no reliable D call. Per the germline V gene, CDR1 is MGHRA and CDR2 is YSYEKL. The CDR3 extends over 16 amino acids. Trimming stripped 1 base from V and 10 bases from J, with 19 bases between. The CDR3, as DNA: TGCGCCAGCAGCCAAGTACCCGGAGGCATGGTAGGAAAACTGTTTTTT. This translates into CASSQVPGGMVGKLFF.

This chain uses TRBV2 with TRBJ2-7; no firm D call. Between the trimmed V and J ends, which lost 5 bases and 5 bases, there was a span of 13 bases. The germline gives CDR1 SNHLY, CDR2 FYNNEI. The CDR3 has 13 amino acids. Written as DNA, the CDR3 is TGTGCCAGCAGTCCCGGTGGGTTGGACGAGCAGTACTTC. Translation gives CASSPGGLDEQYF.